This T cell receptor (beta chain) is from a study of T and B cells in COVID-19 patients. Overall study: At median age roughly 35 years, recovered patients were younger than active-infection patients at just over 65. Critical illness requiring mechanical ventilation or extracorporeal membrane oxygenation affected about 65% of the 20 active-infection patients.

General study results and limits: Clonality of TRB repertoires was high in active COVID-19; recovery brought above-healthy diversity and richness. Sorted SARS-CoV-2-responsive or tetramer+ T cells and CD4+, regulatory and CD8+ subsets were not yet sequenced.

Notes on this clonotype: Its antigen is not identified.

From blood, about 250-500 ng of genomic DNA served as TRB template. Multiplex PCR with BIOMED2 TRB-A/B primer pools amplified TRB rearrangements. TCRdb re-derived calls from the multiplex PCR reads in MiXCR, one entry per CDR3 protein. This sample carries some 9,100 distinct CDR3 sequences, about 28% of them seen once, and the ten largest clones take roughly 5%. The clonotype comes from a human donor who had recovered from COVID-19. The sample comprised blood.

The CDR3 nucleotides are TGTGCCAGTAGTATAGCCGAAAGGCCGGGTGGCTACACCTTC. Translating gives CASSIAERPGGYTF. This sequence joins TRBV19 and TRBJ1-2; no clear D. This CDR3 comprises 14 residues. Per germline, CDR1 LNHDA and CDR2 SQIVND (reference sequence). V was clipped by 1 base and J by 7 bases, with 13 bases between them.